This is a list of T cell receptor beta chains from one sample in a study of shared clonotypes between healthy human individuals. Libraries were prepared by immunoSEQ multiplex PCR; TCRdb keeps only in-frame clonotypes and omits some of them. In the table there are under 550,000 clones, 90% to 96% of which are singletons. Material: naive CD4+ T cells sorted from blood. These receptors originate from a woman younger than 45 in good health. Both conserved end residues are part of each CDR3. The D gene is left open where the match is weak.

v_gene	j_gene	d_gene	CDR3aa
TRBV28	TRBJ1-1	TRBD1	CASSSPGTANTEAFF
TRBV5-6	TRBJ2-7	NA	CASSFKGRSYEQYF
TRBV2	TRBJ2-1	NA	CASLNLAGSEQFF
TRBV6-5	TRBJ1-4	NA	CASSYGRANEKLFF
TRBV28	TRBJ1-1	NA	CASSSDGTEAFF
TRBV6-1	TRBJ1-2	TRBD1	CASSLRGQAYGYTF
TRBV2	TRBJ2-2	TRBD1	CASRENRGQVQPNTGELFF
TRBV14	TRBJ2-1	TRBD2	CASSPRLAGGGGQFF
TRBV11-3	TRBJ1-4	NA	CASSNRDVRTNEKLFF
TRBV18	TRBJ2-1	TRBD2	CASLHPGGPYNEQFF
TRBV6-5	TRBJ2-3	NA	CASRGEMDLDTQYF
TRBV11-3	TRBJ2-1	NA	CASSLGSQREQFF
TRBV19	TRBJ1-4	NA	CASSIRYSRVANEKLFF